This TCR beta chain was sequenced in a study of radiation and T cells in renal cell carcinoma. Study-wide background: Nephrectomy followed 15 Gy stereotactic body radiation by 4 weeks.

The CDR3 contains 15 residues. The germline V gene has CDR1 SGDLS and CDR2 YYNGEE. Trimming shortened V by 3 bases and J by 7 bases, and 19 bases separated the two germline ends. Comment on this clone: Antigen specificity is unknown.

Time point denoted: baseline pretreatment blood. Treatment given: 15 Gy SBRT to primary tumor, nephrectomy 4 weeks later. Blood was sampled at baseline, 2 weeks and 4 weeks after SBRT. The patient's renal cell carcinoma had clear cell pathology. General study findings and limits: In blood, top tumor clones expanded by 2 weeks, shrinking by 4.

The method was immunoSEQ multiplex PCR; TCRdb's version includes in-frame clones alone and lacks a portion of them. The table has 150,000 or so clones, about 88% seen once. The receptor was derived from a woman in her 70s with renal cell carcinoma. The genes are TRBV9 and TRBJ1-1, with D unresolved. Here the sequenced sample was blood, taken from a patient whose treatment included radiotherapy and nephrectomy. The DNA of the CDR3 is TGTGCCAGCAGCGGAGTGACGTCGGGAATGTTTGAAGCTTTCTTT. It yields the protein CASSGVTSGMFEAFF.